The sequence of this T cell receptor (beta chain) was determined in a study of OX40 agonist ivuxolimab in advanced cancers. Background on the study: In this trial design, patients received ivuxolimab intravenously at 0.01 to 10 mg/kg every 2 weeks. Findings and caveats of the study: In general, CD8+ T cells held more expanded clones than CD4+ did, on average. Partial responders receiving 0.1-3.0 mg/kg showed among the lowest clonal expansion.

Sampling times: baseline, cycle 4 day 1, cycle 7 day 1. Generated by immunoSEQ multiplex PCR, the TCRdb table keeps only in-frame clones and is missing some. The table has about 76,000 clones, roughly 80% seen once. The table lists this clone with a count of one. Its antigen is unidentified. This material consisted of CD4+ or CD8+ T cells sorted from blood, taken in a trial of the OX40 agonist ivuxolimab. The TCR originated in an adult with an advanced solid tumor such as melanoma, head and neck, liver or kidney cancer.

Here the CDR3 DNA reads TGTGCCAGCATCGGACTAGCGGGGGAAGAGACCCAGTACTTC. Protein product: CASIGLAGEETQYF. The J gene is TRBJ2-5, the V gene TRBV7-9, with TRBD2 identical over 13 bases. V lost 7 bases to trimming and J lost 3 bases; unmatched junction nucleotides: 2. The CDR3 is 14 amino acids. The germline gives CDR1 SEHNR, CDR2 FQNEAQ (reference sequence).